This TCR beta chain was sequenced during a study of HIV-infected patients and healthy controls. Note on this clonotype: A much larger clone differs from this one at a single base, so this may be a read error.

Each CDR3 protein gets one entry after TCRdb re-called the 5' RACE reads with MiXCR. The sample records 18,000 or so distinct CDR3 sequences, around 19% being singletons. V was shortened by 3 bases and J by 2 bases, with 2 bases between the two germline ends. Germline lookup yields CDR1 SGHAT and CDR2 FQNNGV. This CDR3 contains 11 residues. The chain couples TRBV11-2 to TRBJ2-7, with D uncertain. Sequencing input: CD8+ T cells from blood. This TCR was recovered from a human donor in good health. Here the CDR3 reads CASSFPYEQYF. The CDR3 DNA follows: TGTGCCAGCAGCTTCCCCTACGAGCAGTACTTC. The entire variable domain, with the rest obtained from reference TRBV11-2 and TRBJ2-7, is as follows: EAGVAQSPRYKIIEKRQSVAFWCNPISGHATLYWYQQILGQGPKLLIQFQNNGVVDDSQLPKDRFSAERLKGVDSTLKIQPAKLEDSAVYLCASSFPYEQYFGPGTRLTVT.